This T cell receptor beta chain stems from a study of T cells after yellow fever vaccination. Study context: SMART-Seq v4 Ultra Low Input handled preparation of low-cell-number fractions. Study outcomes and limitations: In post-booster samples, most primary-vaccination clones reappeared (roughly 96% CD4, over 70% CD8). Some clonotypes, a small share, were shared between CD4 and CD8 compartments.

Many counts were recorded for this clonotype. Its antigen is undetermined. TCRdb re-analysed the 5' RACE reads in MiXCR, keeping a single row per CDR3 protein. The data show hundreds of thousands of distinct CDR3 sequences, 3% to 4.5% seen once. The CDR3 is 14 residues long. V shed 3 bases and J 3 bases; nucleotides not matched to a gene: 3. Sample: PBMCs, taken on the day of the yellow fever booster vaccination. The rearrangement joins TRBV12-3 or TRBV12-4 to TRBJ2-7; TRBD1 matches 9 bases. This TCR was sampled from a man younger than 30 who received the YFV17D yellow fever vaccine. DNA of the CDR3: TGTGCCAGCAGTTTGGGGACAGGGATCTACGAGCAGTACTTC. Encoded protein: CASSLGTGIYEQYF.